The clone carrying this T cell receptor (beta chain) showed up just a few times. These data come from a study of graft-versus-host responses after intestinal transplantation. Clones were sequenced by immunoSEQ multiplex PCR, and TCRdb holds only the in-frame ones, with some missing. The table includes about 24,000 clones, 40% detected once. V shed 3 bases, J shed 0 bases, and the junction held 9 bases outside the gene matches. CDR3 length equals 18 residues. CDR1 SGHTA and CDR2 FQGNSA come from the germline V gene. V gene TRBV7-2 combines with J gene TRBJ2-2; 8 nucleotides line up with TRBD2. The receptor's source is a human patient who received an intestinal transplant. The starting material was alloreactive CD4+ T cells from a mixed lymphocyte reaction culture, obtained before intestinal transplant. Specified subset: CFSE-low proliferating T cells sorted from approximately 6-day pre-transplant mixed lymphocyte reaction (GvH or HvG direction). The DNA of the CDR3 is TGTGCCAGCAGCTTTAAGTGGCGGGAGGCCTCGAACACCGGGGAGCTGTTTTTT. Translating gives CASSFKWREASNTGELFF.